The T cell receptor beta chain under discussion was sequenced for a study of shared clonotypes between healthy human individuals. Replicate PCRs from sorted subsets contained roughly 220 ng DNA, which is around 30,000 T cell genomes. Assay used: immunoSEQ multiplex PCR; TCRdb lists only in-frame clones, some missing. The sample holds 950,000 to 1,100,000 clones, 75% to 80% seen once. V dropped 5 bases and J dropped 3 bases, with 17 bases sitting between them. The CDR3 is made up of 15 amino acids. In germline, CDR1 is SGHTA, CDR2 FQGNSA. There are a few counts of this clone. This receptor was taken from a man aged 18 to 30 in good health. Some clones in this sample may be carry-over from other donors' samples. Sequencing was carried out using memory CD4+ T cells from PBMCs. The subset: CD45RA-negative fraction. The rearrangement uses TRBV7-2 and TRBJ2-7; D tentatively fits TRBD1 or TRBD2 (5 bases each). The CDR3 DNA is TGTGCCAGCAGCCATTCCGGGACGGAAGTCTACGAGCAGTACTTC. Its protein is CASSHSGTEVYEQYF.